The 2 T cell receptor beta chains below were found in one sample sequenced in a study of early T cells in non-severe SARS-CoV-2 infection. In TCRdb, the 5' RACE reads were re-called with MiXCR into one record per CDR3 protein. In the table there are around 45,000 distinct CDR3 sequences, under 7.5% of which are singletons. Sequencing input: whole blood. The source of these receptors is an adult who was a healthcare worker with PCR-confirmed SARS-CoV-2 infection or an uninfected control (not recorded which).

A few counts support this clonotype. The J gene is TRBJ2-3, the V gene TRBV7-2; no firm D call. CDR3 length equals 12 residues. From germline, CDR1 is SGHTA and CDR2 FQGNSA. Deletions cut 5 bases from V and 8 bases from J, with 11 bases between. This CDR3 is CASSLNRRTQYF. The CDR3 DNA sequence: TGTGCCAGCAGCCTTAACCGGCGTACGCAGTATTTT.

This clonotype has a count of ten or more. The chain uses TRBV5-1 and TRBJ2-3; D gene unclear. V was cut by 3 bases and J by 7 bases, with 15 bases left in between. Looked up from germline, CDR1 is SGHRS and CDR2 is YFSETQ. This CDR3 is built from 14 residues. CDR3 amino acids: CASSSVTSFNTQYF. The CDR3 nucleotides read TGCGCCAGCAGCTCGGTCACTTCTTTTAATACGCAGTATTTT.